Described below is a single T cell receptor beta chain sequence and its context. Its specificity is unknown. Using RNA transcripts as the source, TCR beta CDR3 regions were amplified. HTBI primers were the set used in a first-round RT-PCR of the TCR CDR3. From the multiplex PCR reads, TCRdb called clonotypes with MiXCR, one entry per CDR3 protein. The sample holds hundreds of thousands of distinct CDR3 sequences, about 15% seen once. This specimen comes from a study of T cells in Graves' hyperthyroidism and ophthalmopathy. Regarding the study as a whole: Also found in blood were most expanded thyroid clonotypes above 0.001. The model identified upcoming ophthalmopathy a median approximately six months ahead of onset.

PBMCs came from 10 ml fresh peripheral blood. The germline CDR1 and CDR2 sequences are SGHDT and YYEEEE. The CDR3 length is 20 residues. J was trimmed by 0 bases and V by 1 base; bases with no gene match: 13. This sequence joins TRBV5-6 and TRBJ2-1; the match to TRBD2 covers 10 bases. The sequenced sample consisted of blood. The sequence was obtained from a woman aged 45-59 years with Graves' ophthalmopathy. CDR3 nucleotide sequence: TGTGCCAGCAGCTTGATCGAGCTAGCGGGAGATACTTACTCCTACAATGAGCAGTTCTTC. Translated: CASSLIELAGDTYSYNEQFF.